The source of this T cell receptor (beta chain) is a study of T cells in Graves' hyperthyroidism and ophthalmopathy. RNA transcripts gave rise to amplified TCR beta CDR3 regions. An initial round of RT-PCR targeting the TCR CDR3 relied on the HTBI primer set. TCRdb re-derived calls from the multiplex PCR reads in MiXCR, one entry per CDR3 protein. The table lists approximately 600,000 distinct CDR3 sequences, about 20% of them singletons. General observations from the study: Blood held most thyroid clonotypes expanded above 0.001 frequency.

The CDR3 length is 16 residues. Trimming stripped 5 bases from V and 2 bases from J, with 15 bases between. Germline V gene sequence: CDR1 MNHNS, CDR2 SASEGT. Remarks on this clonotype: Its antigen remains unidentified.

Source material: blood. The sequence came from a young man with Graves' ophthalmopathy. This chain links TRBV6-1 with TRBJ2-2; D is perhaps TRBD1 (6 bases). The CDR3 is CASSQKRDTNTGELFF. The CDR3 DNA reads TGTGCCAGCAGTCAGAAGAGGGACACCAACACCGGGGAGCTGTTTTTT.